Listed below are T cell receptor beta chains from one sample, sequenced in a study of blood T cells in healthy people across ages. Using its own MiXCR run on the 5' RACE reads, TCRdb lists one record per CDR3 protein. The table includes around 1,700,000 distinct CDR3 sequences, over 25% detected once. The sample was blood. These receptors were taken from a woman in her twenties or thirties in good health. The CDR3 runs from the conserved cysteine through the conserved F or W. A D gene is named only where the DNA matches it firmly. A row's size may be missing; if present it is once, few, many or a size class.

D,J,V,size,CDR3,DNA
NA,TRBJ2-5,TRBV3-1,few,CASSQGPQTEETQYF,TGTGCCAGCAGCCAGGGACCACAAACAGAGGAGACCCAGTACTTC
TRBD1,TRBJ2-2,TRBV4-3,NA,CASSQGTGTGGPGELFF,TGCGCCAGCAGCCAAGGCACCGGGACAGGGGGCCCCGGGGAGCTGTTTTTT
NA,TRBJ2-1,TRBV5-1,NA,CASSRSVQDNEQFF,TGCGCCAGCAGCCGGTCGGTCCAGGACAATGAGCAGTTCTTC
TRBD1,TRBJ2-5,TRBV5-5,few,CASSQPGQGREGETQYF,TGTGCCAGCAGCCAACCGGGACAGGGTAGAGAGGGAGAGACCCAGTACTTC
TRBD2,TRBJ2-3,TRBV2,NA,CARTGTSVTADTQYF,TGTGCCAGGACCGGGACTAGCGTGACAGCAGATACGCAGTATTTT
NA,TRBJ1-2,TRBV12-3/TRBV12-4,few,CASSLAASGYTF,TGTGCCAGCAGTTTAGCGGCATCGGGCTACACCTTC
TRBD2,TRBJ2-5,TRBV20-1,few,CSATRLAGVETQYF,TGCAGTGCTACTCGACTAGCGGGAGTAGAGACCCAGTACTTC
NA,TRBJ2-7,TRBV20-1,many,CSARDGYEQYF,TGCAGTGCTAGGGACGGCTACGAGCAGTACTTC
NA,TRBJ1-6,TRBV15,few,CATSRETRNSPLHF,TGTGCCACCAGCAGGGAAACACGCAATTCACCCCTCCACTTT
TRBD1,TRBJ1-1,TRBV5-1,many,CASSLDRDTEAFF,TGTGCCAGCAGCTTAGACAGGGACACTGAAGCTTTCTTT
TRBD1,TRBJ2-4,TRBV6-2/TRBV6-3,NA,CASRQGASIQYF,TGTGCCAGCAGACAGGGGGCAAGCATTCAGTACTTC
NA,TRBJ2-1,TRBV7-9,NA,CATDMWSRSYNEQFF,TGTGCCACTGATATGTGGAGTCGCTCCTACAATGAGCAGTTCTTC
TRBD1,TRBJ2-1,TRBV7-9,NA,CAGSRGTGDNAQFF,TGTGCCGGCAGCAGAGGGACAGGGGACAATGCGCAGTTCTTC
NA,TRBJ1-1,TRBV12-3/TRBV12-4,NA,CASSWTDGRTEAFF,TGTGCCAGCAGCTGGACAGACGGACGGACTGAAGCTTTCTTT
NA,TRBJ1-2,TRBV5-1,NA,CASSLEDTEIYGYTF,TGCGCCAGCAGCTTGGAGGACACAGAAATCTATGGCTACACCTTC
NA,TRBJ2-2,TRBV14,few,CASSQDPLDTLNTGELFF,TGTGCCAGCAGCCAAGATCCACTGGACACATTGAACACCGGGGAGCTGTTTTTT